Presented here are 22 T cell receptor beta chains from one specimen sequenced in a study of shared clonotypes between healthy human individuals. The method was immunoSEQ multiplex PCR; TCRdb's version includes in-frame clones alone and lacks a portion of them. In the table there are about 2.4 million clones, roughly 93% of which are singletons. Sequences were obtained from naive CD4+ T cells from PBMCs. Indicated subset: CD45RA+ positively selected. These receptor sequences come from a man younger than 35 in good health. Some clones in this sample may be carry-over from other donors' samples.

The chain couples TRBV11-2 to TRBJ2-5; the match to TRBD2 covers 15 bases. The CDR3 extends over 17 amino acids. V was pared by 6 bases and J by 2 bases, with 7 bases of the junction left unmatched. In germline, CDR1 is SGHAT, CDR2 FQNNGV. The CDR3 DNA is TGTGCCAGCAGTCTCGGACTAGCGGGAGGGCGGCAAGAGACCCAGTACTTC. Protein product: CASSLGLAGGRQETQYF.

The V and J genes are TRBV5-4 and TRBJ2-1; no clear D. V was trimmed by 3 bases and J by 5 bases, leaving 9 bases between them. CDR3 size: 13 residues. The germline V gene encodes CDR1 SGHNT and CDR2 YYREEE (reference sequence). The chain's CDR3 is CASSYDIHNEQFF. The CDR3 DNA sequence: TGTGCCAGCAGCTACGACATCCACAATGAGCAGTTCTTC.

In DNA form, the CDR3 reads TGCGCCAGCAGCTTGGATGACAGATACGAGCAGTACTTC. Amino acids: CASSLDDRYEQYF. V is TRBV5-1 and J is TRBJ2-7; the D gene is possibly TRBD1 (5 bases). The length of the CDR3 is 13 residues. V lost 0 bases, J lost 4 bases, and 8 bases lay in between. Germline V CDR1 and CDR2: SGHRS, YFSETQ.

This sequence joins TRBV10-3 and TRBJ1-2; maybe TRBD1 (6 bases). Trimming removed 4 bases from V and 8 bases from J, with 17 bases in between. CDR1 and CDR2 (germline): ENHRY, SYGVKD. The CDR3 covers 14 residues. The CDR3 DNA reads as TGTGCCATCAGTGTGTTAAGGACAGACGGGGGCTACACCTTC. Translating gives CAISVLRTDGGYTF.

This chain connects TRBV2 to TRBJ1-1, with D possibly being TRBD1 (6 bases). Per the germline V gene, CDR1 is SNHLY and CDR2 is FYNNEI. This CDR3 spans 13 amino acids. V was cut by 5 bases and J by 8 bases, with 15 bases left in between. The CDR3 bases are TGTGCCAGCAGTCGGGACAACCGGGGAGAAGCTTTCTTT. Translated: CASSRDNRGEAFF.

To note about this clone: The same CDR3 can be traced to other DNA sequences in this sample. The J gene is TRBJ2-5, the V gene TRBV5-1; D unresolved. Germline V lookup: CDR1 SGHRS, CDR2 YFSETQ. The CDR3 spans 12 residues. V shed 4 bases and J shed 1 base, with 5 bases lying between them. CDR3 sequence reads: CASSPAQETQYF. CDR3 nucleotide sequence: TGCGCCAGCAGCCCAGCCCAAGAGACCCAGTACTTC.

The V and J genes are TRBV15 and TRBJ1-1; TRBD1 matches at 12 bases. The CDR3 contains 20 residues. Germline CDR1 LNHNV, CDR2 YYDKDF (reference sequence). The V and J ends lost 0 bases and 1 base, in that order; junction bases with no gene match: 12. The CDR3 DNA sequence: TGTGCCACCAGCAGAGATAGGTTCGGGGACAGGGGGCGTGGGAACACTGAAGCTTTCTTT. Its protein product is CATSRDRFGDRGRGNTEAFF.

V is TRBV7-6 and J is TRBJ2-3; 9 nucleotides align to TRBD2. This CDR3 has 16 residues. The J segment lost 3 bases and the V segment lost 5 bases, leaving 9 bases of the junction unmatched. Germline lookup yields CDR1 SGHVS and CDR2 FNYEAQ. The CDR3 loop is CASSLFSGRGTDTQYF. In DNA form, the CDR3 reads TGTGCCAGCAGCCTCTTTAGCGGGAGAGGGACAGATACGCAGTATTTT. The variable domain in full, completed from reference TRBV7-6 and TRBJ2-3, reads GAGVSQSPRYKVTKRGQDVALRCDPISGHVSLYWYRQALGQGPEFLTYFNYEAQQDKSGLPNDRFSAERPEGSISTLTIQRTEQRDSAMYRCASSLFSGRGTDTQYFGPGTRLTVL.

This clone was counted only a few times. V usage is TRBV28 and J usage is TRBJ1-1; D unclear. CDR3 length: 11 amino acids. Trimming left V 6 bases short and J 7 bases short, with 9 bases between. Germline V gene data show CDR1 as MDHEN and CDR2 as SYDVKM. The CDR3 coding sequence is TGTGCCAGCAGGGTAGCAATTGAAGCTTTCTTT. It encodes CASRVAIEAFF. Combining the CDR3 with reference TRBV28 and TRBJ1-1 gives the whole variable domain DVKVTQSSRYLVKRTGEKVFLECVQDMDHENMFWYRQDPGLGLRLIYFSYDVKMKEKGDIPEGYSVSREKKERFSLILESASTNQTSMYLCASRVAIEAFFGQGTRLTVV.

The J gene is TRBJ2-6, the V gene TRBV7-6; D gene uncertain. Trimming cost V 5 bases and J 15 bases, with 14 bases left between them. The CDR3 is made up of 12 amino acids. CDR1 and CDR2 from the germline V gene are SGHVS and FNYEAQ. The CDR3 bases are TGTGCCAGCAGCCCATCCTCCTTGAGCCTGACTTTC. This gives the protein CASSPSSLSLTF.

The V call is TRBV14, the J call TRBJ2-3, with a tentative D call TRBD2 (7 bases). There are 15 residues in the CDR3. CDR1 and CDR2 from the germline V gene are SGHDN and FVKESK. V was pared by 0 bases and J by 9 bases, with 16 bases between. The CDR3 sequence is CASSQDHGGGGTQYF. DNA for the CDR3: TGTGCCAGCAGCCAAGATCACGGGGGCGGGGGCACGCAGTATTTT.

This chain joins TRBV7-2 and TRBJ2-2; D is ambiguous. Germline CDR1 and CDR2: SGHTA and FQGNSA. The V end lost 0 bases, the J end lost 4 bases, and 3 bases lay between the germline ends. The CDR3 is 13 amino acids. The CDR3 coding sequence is TGTGCCAGCAGCTTAGCAATCACCGGGGAGCTGTTTTTT. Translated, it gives CASSLAITGELFF.

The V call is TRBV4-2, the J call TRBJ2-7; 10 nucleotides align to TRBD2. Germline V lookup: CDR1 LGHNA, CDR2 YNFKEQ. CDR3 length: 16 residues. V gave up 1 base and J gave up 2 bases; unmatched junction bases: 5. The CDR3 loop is CASSQVGLAGAYEQYF. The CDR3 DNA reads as TGTGCCAGCAGCCAAGTCGGCCTAGCGGGAGCCTACGAGCAGTACTTC.

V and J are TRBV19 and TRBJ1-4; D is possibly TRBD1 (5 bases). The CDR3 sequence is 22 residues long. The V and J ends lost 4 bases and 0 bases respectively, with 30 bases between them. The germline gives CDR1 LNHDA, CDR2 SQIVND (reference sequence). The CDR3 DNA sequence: TGTGCCAGTAGTAGCGAGCGACATGGGGGAGATGCTATTGAAACAACTAATGAAAAACTGTTTTTT. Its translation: CASSSERHGGDAIETTNEKLFF.

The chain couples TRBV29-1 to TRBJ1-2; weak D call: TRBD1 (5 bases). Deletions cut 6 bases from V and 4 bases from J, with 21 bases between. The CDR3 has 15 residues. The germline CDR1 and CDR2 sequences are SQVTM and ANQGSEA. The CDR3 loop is CSVTLGTSGPYGYTF. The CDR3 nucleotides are TGCAGCGTGACCCTAGGGACGTCGGGCCCCTATGGCTACACCTTC.

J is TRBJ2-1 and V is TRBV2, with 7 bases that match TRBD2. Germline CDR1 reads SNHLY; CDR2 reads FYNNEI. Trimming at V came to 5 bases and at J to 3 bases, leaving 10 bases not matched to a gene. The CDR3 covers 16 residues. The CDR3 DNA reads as TGTGCCAGCAGTCCCACAGGACTAGGTAACTACAATGAGCAGTTCTTC. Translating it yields CASSPTGLGNYNEQFF.

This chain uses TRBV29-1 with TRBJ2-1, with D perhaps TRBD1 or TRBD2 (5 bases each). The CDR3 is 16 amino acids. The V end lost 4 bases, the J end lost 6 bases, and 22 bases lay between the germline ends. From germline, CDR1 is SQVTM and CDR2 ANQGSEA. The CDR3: CSVVPIAGTHPNEQFF. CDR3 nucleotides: TGCAGCGTTGTACCGATTGCCGGGACCCATCCCAATGAGCAGTTCTTC.

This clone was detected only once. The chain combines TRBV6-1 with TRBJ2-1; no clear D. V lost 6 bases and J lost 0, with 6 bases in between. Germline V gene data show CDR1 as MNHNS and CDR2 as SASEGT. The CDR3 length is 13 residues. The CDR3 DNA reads TGTGCCAGCAGACAGAGCTCCTACAATGAGCAGTTCTTC. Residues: CASRQSSYNEQFF.

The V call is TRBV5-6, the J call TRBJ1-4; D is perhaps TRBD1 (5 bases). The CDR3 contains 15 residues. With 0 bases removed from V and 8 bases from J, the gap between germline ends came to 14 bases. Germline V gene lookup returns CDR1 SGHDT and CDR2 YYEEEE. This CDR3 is CASSLVWGVEEKLFF. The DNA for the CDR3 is TGTGCCAGCAGCTTGGTCTGGGGGGTGGAAGAAAAACTGTTTTTT.

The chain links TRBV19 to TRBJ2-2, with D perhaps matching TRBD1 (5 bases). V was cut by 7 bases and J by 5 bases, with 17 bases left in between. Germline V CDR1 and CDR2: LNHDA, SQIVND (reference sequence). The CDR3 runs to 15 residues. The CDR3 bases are TGTGCCAGTACCTCTTTAAGCAGGGTGACCGGGGAGCTGTTTTTT. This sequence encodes CASTSLSRVTGELFF.

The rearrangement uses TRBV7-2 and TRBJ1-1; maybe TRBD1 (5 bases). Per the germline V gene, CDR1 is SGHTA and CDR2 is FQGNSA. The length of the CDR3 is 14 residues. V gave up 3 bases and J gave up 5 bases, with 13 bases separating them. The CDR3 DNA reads TGTGCCAGCAGCTTTTATTCCAGGGTAACTGAAGCTTTCTTT. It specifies CASSFYSRVTEAFF.

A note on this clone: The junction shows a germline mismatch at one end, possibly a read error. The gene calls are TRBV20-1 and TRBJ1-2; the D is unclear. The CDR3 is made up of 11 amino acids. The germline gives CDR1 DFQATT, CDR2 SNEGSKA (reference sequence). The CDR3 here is CSARTNYGHTF. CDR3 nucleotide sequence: TGCAGTGCCCGGACTAACTATGGCCACACCTTC.